The clone carrying this T cell receptor (beta chain) has a single count. Its specificity is not known. This entry belongs to a study of metastatic and nonmetastatic thyroid tumors. At the level of the study: The authors compared repertoires across blood and tumor or nodule tissue from malignant and benign thyroid patients. Findings of the study overall: TCR beta diversity was reportedly significantly higher in malignant thyroid tumors than benign nodules, in blood and tumor.

V lost 7 bases, J lost 5 bases, and 14 bases lay in between. This CDR3 has 14 residues. From germline, CDR1 is SGHNT and CDR2 YENEEA. Nobody among the patients had been given any treatment before thyroid surgery. Original analysis: Clinicopathological groups differed in CDR3, with these differences serving to build a distant-metastasis classifier for papillary thyroid cancer. With MiXCR, TCRdb called clones anew from the PCR reads. None of the V and J calls come from the authors' own analysis; TCRdb made them. This sample yields roughly 19,000 clones, of which 22% are seen a single time; about 9.4% belongs to the top ten.

The chain has TRBV11-3 and TRBJ1-4, with D unresolved. The receptor comes from a male donor with papillary thyroid cancer or a benign thyroid nodule (not recorded which). Some clones in this sample may be carry-over from other donors' samples. Sequenced sample: tumor tissue. The CDR3 region is CASIFGRANEKLFF. DNA of the CDR3: TGTGCCAGCATCTTCGGGAGGGCCAATGAAAAACTGTTTTTT.